This section outlines one TCR beta chain sequence together with its context. The antigen is not known. This specimen belongs to a study of cytomegalovirus exposure and HLA in healthy donors. Study-level results: An ancestry cluster, one associated with Asian ancestry, reportedly showed fewer N-insertions than the approximately 670-donor mean in a later analysis. Investigators reported around 150 TCR beta chains as tied to cytomegalovirus. Later analysis identified a missense DCLRE1C variant that was linked to TCR beta V- and J-gene trimming. TCR beta chains associated with HLA were, in a later analysis, more clonally expanded than equally common others.

This CDR3 region has 16 residues. Germline lookup yields CDR1 MNHNS and CDR2 SASEGT. The V end was cut by 1 base, the J end by 1 base, with 12 bases between. PCR involved 60 Vbeta and 13 Jbeta primers. Only in-frame clones appear in the TCRdb table, and some are missing; sequencing was by immunoSEQ multiplex PCR. The sample holds over 70,000 clones, 67% seen once. The specimen was PBMCs. The V call is TRBV6-1, the J call TRBJ2-3; maybe TRBD2 (6 bases). This clonotype originated in a man aged 25 to 40 in good health and CMV-seronegative. The CDR3 protein is CASSEGIAEGTDTQYF. CDR3 coding DNA: TGTGCCAGCAGTGAAGGGATAGCGGAGGGCACAGATACGCAGTATTTT.